These T cell receptor beta chains were read from a single sample in a study of blood T cell repertoires in COVID-19. Repertoires were generated with immunoSEQ multiplex PCR, while TCRdb's copy carries only in-frame clones and drops some. The sample has 300,000 to 350,000 clones; around nine tenths are singletons. Sequencing used peripheral blood. These receptors all come from a woman aged 25 to 39 with COVID-19, enrolled during active disease. CDR3s include the opening cysteine and the closing phenylalanine or tryptophan. Each record gives: clone size, J gene, D gene, V gene, CDR3 protein, CDR3 DNA. A D gene is named only where the DNA matches it firmly. Rows give clone size only sometimes, using once, few, many, or a class for an expanded clone.

>NA|TRBJ1-3|TRBD1|TRBV4-1
CASSQGDRTGGRTGNTIYF
TGCGCCAGCAGCCAAGGGGACAGGACAGGGGGCCGGACTGGAAACACCATATATTTT
>NA|TRBJ1-4|NA|TRBV5-1
CASSRWTLPGEKLFF
TGCGCCAGCAGCCGATGGACCCTTCCGGGAGAAAAACTGTTTTTT
>NA|TRBJ2-5|NA|TRBV5-1
CASSPAAKQTQYF
TGCGCCAGCAGCCCGGCGGCTAAACAGACCCAGTACTTC
>once|TRBJ2-5|NA|TRBV6-2/TRBV6-3
CASSYGLAIETQYF
TGTGCCAGCAGTTACGGCCTAGCCATAGAGACCCAGTACTTC
>NA|TRBJ2-2|NA|TRBV2
CASRVSGGTGELFF
TGTGCCAGCAGGGTTTCAGGGGGGACCGGGGAGCTGTTTTTT
>NA|TRBJ2-7|TRBD1|TRBV9
CASSPGQGVPYEQYF
TGTGCCAGCAGCCCGGGACAGGGGGTACCCTACGAGCAGTACTTC
>NA|TRBJ2-3|NA|TRBV6-6
CASRADLVPRNTQYF
TGTGCCAGCAGGGCCGACTTAGTGCCACGTAATACGCAGTATTTT
>NA|TRBJ2-1|TRBD1|TRBV11-2
CASSFGAGGYNEQFF
TGTGCCAGCAGCTTCGGAGCAGGGGGCTACAATGAGCAGTTCTTC
>NA|TRBJ1-2|TRBD1|TRBV2
CASRATAGGYGYTF
TGTGCCAGCAGGGCGACGGCAGGGGGCTATGGCTACACCTTC
>NA|TRBJ1-6|NA|TRBV30
CAWRGHGPLHF
TGTGCCTGGAGGGGACATGGACCCCTCCACTTT
>NA|TRBJ2-7|TRBD1|TRBV28
CASSLIGGDRRLYF
TGTGCCAGCAGTTTAATCGGTGGGGACAGGAGGCTGTACTTC
>NA|TRBJ1-2|TRBD1|TRBV30
CAWREGAGVGYTF
TGTGCCTGGAGGGAGGGGGCAGGGGTTGGCTACACCTTC
>NA|TRBJ2-1|NA|TRBV7-9
CASSLVSRGRNEQFF
TGTGCCAGCAGCTTAGTTAGCAGAGGGCGGAATGAGCAGTTCTTC
>NA|TRBJ2-1|NA|TRBV9
CASSVEGNEQFF
TGTGCCAGCAGCGTTGAGGGCAATGAGCAGTTCTTC
>NA|TRBJ2-3|NA|TRBV27
CASSSTYNTDTQYF
TGTGCCAGCAGTTCCACTTATAACACAGATACGCAGTATTTT
>many|TRBJ1-2|TRBD1|TRBV12-5
CASGPDRGGYTF
TGTGCTAGTGGTCCCGACAGGGGTGGCTACACCTTC
>NA|TRBJ2-2|TRBD2|TRBV5-4
CASSLLAGDLTGELFF
TGTGCCAGCAGCTTGTTAGCGGGAGACCTCACCGGGGAGCTGTTTTTT
>NA|TRBJ2-3|NA|TRBV5-1
CASGNSGKSTDTQYF
TGCGCCAGCGGAAACTCGGGGAAAAGCACAGATACGCAGTATTTT
>NA|TRBJ2-2|TRBD1|TRBV9
CASSVDRGTNTGELFF
TGTGCCAGCAGCGTAGACAGGGGGACAAACACCGGGGAGCTGTTTTTT
>once|TRBJ2-4|NA|TRBV6-6
CASSYLQLQYF
TGTGCCAGCAGTTATTTACAGCTTCAGTACTTC
>few|TRBJ2-7|TRBD1|TRBV7-2
CASSAAVGQGLREQYF
TGTGCCAGCAGCGCAGCGGTGGGACAGGGGTTGAGGGAGCAGTACTTC
>NA|TRBJ1-4|NA|TRBV7-2
CASSPGLINEKLFF
TGTGCCAGCAGCCCGGGACTGATTAATGAAAAACTGTTTTTT
>NA|TRBJ2-3|NA|TRBV18
CASSPGNTDTQYF
TGTGCCAGCTCCCCCGGGAACACAGATACGCAGTATTTT
>once|TRBJ2-1|TRBD2|TRBV5-1
CASSLEASGRLSYNEQFF
TGCGCCAGCAGCTTGGAGGCTAGCGGGAGGTTATCGTACAATGAGCAGTTCTTC
>NA|TRBJ1-5|NA|TRBV5-1
CASSLYGGADQPQHF
TGCGCCAGCAGCTTGTATGGGGGCGCCGATCAGCCCCAGCATTTT
>NA|TRBJ1-2|TRBD1|TRBV6-5
CASSFETGRGYTF
TGTGCCAGCAGTTTTGAGACAGGGCGTGGCTACACCTTC
>NA|TRBJ2-7|TRBD1|TRBV7-9
CASSLAGTAYSYEQYF
TGTGCCAGCAGCTTAGCGGGGACAGCCTACTCCTACGAGCAGTACTTC
>NA|TRBJ2-7|TRBD2|TRBV7-2
CASSSGLAGDAYEQYF
TGTGCCAGCAGCTCGGGACTAGCGGGAGATGCATACGAGCAGTACTTC
>NA|TRBJ2-1|NA|TRBV6-5
CASSYEASWYNEQFF
TGTGCCAGCAGTTACGAGGCGTCCTGGTACAATGAGCAGTTCTTC
>NA|TRBJ1-5|NA|TRBV28
CASSIPSQDQPQHF
TGTGCCAGCAGTATTCCCTCCCAGGATCAGCCCCAGCATTTT
>NA|TRBJ2-5|TRBD1|TRBV6-2/TRBV6-3
CASSPGQGWRETQYF
TGTGCCAGCAGTCCGGGACAGGGTTGGCGAGAGACCCAGTACTTC
>once|TRBJ1-1|TRBD1|TRBV18
CASSPDRGWVTEAFF
TGTGCCAGCTCACCCGACAGGGGATGGGTCACTGAAGCTTTCTTT
>NA|TRBJ2-1|NA|TRBV5-4
CASGSPGQHEQFF
TGTGCCAGCGGCTCACCGGGACAACATGAGCAGTTCTTC
>once|TRBJ1-1|NA|TRBV19
CASSIQGGTEAFF
TGTGCCAGTAGTATCCAGGGTGGCACTGAAGCTTTCTTT
>NA|TRBJ1-3|NA|TRBV18
CASQLSGNTIYF
TGTGCCAGTCAACTTTCTGGAAACACCATATATTTT
>NA|TRBJ2-3|TRBD1|TRBV19
CASIRSHQQGIDTDTQYF
TGTGCCAGTATCCGGTCCCATCAACAGGGGATCGACACAGATACGCAGTATTTT
>NA|TRBJ2-1|NA|TRBV28
CASRPLAREQFF
TGTGCCAGCAGACCACTAGCCCGGGAGCAGTTCTTC